The 26 T cell receptor beta chains given below trace back to one sample, sequenced in a study of tumor-infiltrating lymphocytes in oesophageal squamous cell carcinoma listed by TCRdb under 2016. Libraries were built with PCR. Reads for this sample came from an Illumina HiSeq 2000. TCRdb's own reprocessing of the public reads used fastp at Q25 and MiXCR and kept productive beta chains. Here each entry gathers all rows of one CDR3 protein and keeps the most common genes and DNA. Recorded for this sample are thousands of distinct CDR3 sequences; 12% to 15% of them occurred a single time. 23% of the sample is held by the ten biggest clonotypes. The sequenced sample was normal esophageal tissue next to the tumor. The receptors were sampled from a male donor with esophageal squamous cell carcinoma.

In this sample, this clonotype turned up many times. The CDR3, as DNA: TGTGCCAGCAGCCAGGGTTGGGCCCAGCATTTT. Protein product: CASSQGWAQHF. The chain combines TRBV12-3 or TRBV12-4 with TRBJ1-5, with D tentatively TRBD1 (5 bases). The CDR3 is 11 residues long. Trimming shortened V by 6 bases and J by 11 bases, and 11 bases separated the two germline ends.

This clonotype was seen a single time. The conserved closing phenylalanine or tryptophan is absent in this CDR3, likely reflecting a read error. The DNA is left out, because the CDR3 cannot be placed on it with certainty; the CDR3 is given as TCRdb lists it. V gene TRBV12-5 combines with J gene TRBJ1-2; the D call in the table, TRBD1, was not verified against the DNA. The CDR3 contains 9 residues when both ends are counted. Germline-derived CDR1 and CDR2 are LGHNT and FRNRAP. CDR3 residues: CASGLVAGV.

The genes are TRBV6-1 and TRBJ1-5; D remains unclear. V lost 8 bases and J 1 base, leaving 12 bases between the germline ends. This CDR3 contains 14 residues. Per germline, CDR1 MNHNS and CDR2 SASEGT. This chain's CDR3 is CASLLGPSNQPQHF. The CDR3 DNA sequence: TGTGCCAGCCTGCTGGGCCCCAGCAATCAGCCCCAGCATTTT.

This clonotype was counted many times. V and J are TRBV6-4 and TRBJ1-1, with unresolved D. The CDR3 totals 13 residues. Germline CDR1 and CDR2: MRHNA and SNTAGT. V was trimmed by 4 bases and J by 0 bases, leaving 6 bases between them. CDR3 coding DNA: TGTGCCAGCAGTGTCGGCCTGAACACTGAAGCTTTCTTT. It is translated as CASSVGLNTEAFF.

This clonotype has a count of ten or more. Possible read error: a much larger clone is one base away. This chain links TRBV12-3 or TRBV12-4 with TRBJ2-1; D not certain. The end of the DNA aligns better with TRBJ2-7, so the J call may be wrong. CDR3 length equals 14 residues. CDR3: CASGTLVRYNEQYF. In DNA, the CDR3 is TGTGCCAGCGGTACTCTAGTACGCTACAATGAGCAGTACTTC.

The chain carries TRBV18 and TRBJ2-3; D gene unclear. Trimming took 3 bases from V and 2 from J, leaving 9 bases between them. The CDR3 length is 14 residues. Germline V CDR1 and CDR2: KGHSH, LQKENI. For the CDR3, the DNA is TGTGCCAGCTCACCTCCCTCTTCCACAGATACGCAGTATTTT. Its protein product is CASSPPSSTDTQYF. Based on the CDR3 plus reference TRBV18 and TRBJ2-3, the full variable domain is NAGVMQNPRHLVRRRGQEARLRCSPMKGHSHVYWYRQLPEEGLKFMVYLQKENIIDESGMPKERFSAEFPKEGPSILRIQQVVRGDSAAYFCASSPPSSTDTQYFGPGTRLTVL.

The chain carries TRBV15 and TRBJ1-4, with a tentative D call TRBD1 (6 bases). The germline V gene has CDR1 LNHNV and CDR2 YYDKDF (reference sequence). Deletions cut 1 base from V and 6 bases from J, with 9 bases between. The CDR3 has 14 amino acids. DNA for the CDR3: TGTGCCACCAGCAGAGCATCAGGGGATGAAAAACTGTTTTTT. The encoded protein is CATSRASGDEKLFF. The variable domain in full, with the rest retrieved from reference TRBV15 and TRBJ1-4, is DAMVIQNPRYQVTQFGKPVTLSCSQTLNHNVMYWYQQKSSQAPKLLFHYYDKDFNNEADTPDNFQSRRPNTSFCFLDIRSPGLGDTAMYLCATSRASGDEKLFFGSGTQLSVL.

This clonotype has more than one count but fewer than ten. The conserved phenylalanine or tryptophan normally closing the CDR3 is absent here, so this likely arose from a read error. The limits of the CDR3 on the DNA are not certain, so only TCRdb's listed CDR3 is given. The J gene is TRBJ2-3, the V gene TRBV10-3; the table's D call, TRBD1, has no DNA check behind it. The V gene's germline CDR1 is ENHRY and CDR2 SYGVKD. 14 amino acids form the CDR3, both terminal residues included. This CDR3 is CAISATEDGYTFGS.

This clonotype was counted a few times. Given a much more abundant clone one base away, this may be a read error. The chain carries TRBV12-3 or TRBV12-4 and TRBJ2-5; D is tentatively TRBD1 or TRBD2 (5 bases each). The DNA matches TRBJ2-1 better at its end, which makes the J call doubtful. The CDR3 contains 15 residues. The CDR3 protein is CASSFRDPGTYEQFF. Written as DNA, the CDR3 is TGTGCCAGCAGTTTCCGGGACCCTGGCACCTACGAGCAGTTCTTC.

This clonotype was seen repeatedly, ten times or more. The chain combines TRBV6-1 with TRBJ1-1, with D maybe TRBD1 (5 bases). Looked up from germline, CDR1 is MNHNS and CDR2 is SASEGT. Trimming took off 6 bases at V and 4 bases at J, with 15 bases between the two ends. The CDR3 spans 14 residues. CDR3 amino acids: CASSLGAGITEAFF. CDR3 DNA sequence: TGTGCCAGCAGCTTAGGGGCAGGGATCACTGAAGCTTTCTTT.

This clonotype is termed medium-sized. This chain connects TRBV7-9 to TRBJ2-5, with D perhaps matching TRBD1 (6 bases). Germline-derived CDR1 and CDR2 are SEHNR and FQNEAQ (reference sequence). Trimming left V 1 base short and J 4 bases short, with 16 bases between. The CDR3 totals 16 residues. CDR3 DNA: TGTGCCAGCAGCTTAGGACCCAGGGGCCTCGGAGAGACCCAGTACTTC. It specifies CASSLGPRGLGETQYF.

By share, this clonotype ranks as medium-sized. Compared with germline, one end of the junction differs, possibly owing to a read error. The gene calls are TRBV12-3 or TRBV12-4 and TRBJ2-1; TRBD1 aligns across 7 bases. There are 16 residues in the CDR3. CDR3 residues: CASRPNRQGSSNEQFF. CDR3 coding DNA: TGTGCCAGCAGACCGAACAGACAGGGATCCTCCAATGAGCAGTTCTTC.

This clonotype was detected once. In this CDR3 the conserved last residue, phenylalanine or tryptophan, is missing, so a read error is likely. The DNA is left out, because the CDR3 cannot be placed on it with certainty; the CDR3 is given as TCRdb lists it. V is TRBV12-3 or TRBV12-4 and J is TRBJ2-3; no DNA check was done on the table's D call, TRBD2. The CDR3 is 14 residues long, ends included. The CDR3 region is CASSFSQETQYFGP.

This clonotype was observed a single time. V and J are TRBV29-1 and TRBJ2-2, with TRBD1 matching 7 bases. CDR1 and CDR2 from the germline V gene are SQVTM and ANQGSEA. The CDR3 length is 13 residues. The ends lost 6 bases at V and 1 base at J; junction bases unmatched: 2. The CDR3 protein is CSVRDRNTGELFF. The CDR3 DNA is TGCAGCGTCCGGGACAGGAACACCGGGGAGCTGTTTTTT.

The sample holds many counts of this clonotype. J is TRBJ2-5 and V is TRBV19, with D perhaps matching TRBD2 (6 bases). With 6 bases removed from V and 3 bases from J, the gap between germline ends came to 14 bases. The CDR3 covers 14 residues. CDR1 LNHDA and CDR2 SQIVND come from the germline V gene (reference sequence). CDR3 coding DNA: TGTGCCAGTAGGGAGGGTGCTAGAAAAGAGACCCAGTACTTC. Translated, it gives CASREGARKETQYF.

This clonotype was observed many times. A much larger clone differs from this one at a single base, so this may be a read error. The chain links TRBV12-3 or TRBV12-4 to TRBJ2-7, with TRBD2 matching 9 bases. The CDR3 sequence is 14 residues long. With V trimmed by 3 bases and J by 7 bases, 7 bases remained unmatched. CDR3 nucleotide sequence: TGTGCCAGCAGTTTGGCGGGGGGGCTAGGTGAGCAGTACTTC. Translating it yields CASSLAGGLGEQYF.

This clonotype was seen more than once but under ten times. A much larger clone is a single base away; this may be a read error. V usage is TRBV5-4 and J usage is TRBJ2-7; unclear D gene. Per the germline V gene, CDR1 is SGHNT and CDR2 is YYREEE (reference sequence). The CDR3 sequence is 13 residues long. Trimming left V 3 bases short and J 7 bases short, with 14 bases between. Written as DNA, the CDR3 is TGTGCCAGCAGCTCAGGACCATCCAATGAGCAGTACTTC. This sequence encodes CASSSGPSNEQYF.

By sample fraction, this clonotype is medium-sized. CDR3 sequence: CASGYDANPKETQYF. For the CDR3, the DNA is TGTGCTAGTGGATACGACGCGAACCCCAAAGAGACCCAGTACTTC. This chain connects TRBV12-5 to TRBJ2-5; D is undetermined. Trimming shortened V by 6 bases and J by 3 bases, and 17 bases separated the two germline ends. Germline V gene data show CDR1 as LGHNT and CDR2 as FRNRAP. The CDR3 runs 15 residues.

This clonotype was seen repeatedly, ten times or more. A read error is possible here, since a much larger clone lies one base away. The chain uses TRBV7-9 and TRBJ2-7; unclear D gene. V was trimmed by 1 base and J by 7 bases, leaving 17 bases between them. Germline lookup yields CDR1 SEHNR and CDR2 FQNEAQ (reference sequence). This CDR3 is 15 amino acids long. CDR3 sequence: CASSLVRGQNNEQYF. CDR3 sequence (DNA): TGTGCCAGCAGCTTAGTGCGCGGTCAGAACAATGAGCAGTACTTC.

This clonotype was recorded many times. A single base separates this from a much larger clone, so it may be a read error. This CDR3 is CASSEHGAGRPSQYF. In nucleotides, the CDR3 is TGTGCCAGCAGTGAACACGGCGCGGGGAGGCCGTCGCAGTACTTC. This chain joins TRBV6-1 and TRBJ2-5, with D perhaps matching TRBD2 (6 bases). Trimming removed 2 bases at V and 11 bases at J, with 21 bases between. The CDR3 spans 15 residues. Germline V gene lookup returns CDR1 MNHNS and CDR2 SASEGT.

This clonotype was seen a few times. V gene TRBV5-4 combines with J gene TRBJ1-2, with D unclear. CDR3 length equals 16 residues. V lost 0 bases to trimming and J lost 6 bases, with 18 bases between them. Germline V gives CDR1 SGHNT, CDR2 YYREEE (reference sequence). The CDR3 DNA sequence: TGTGCCAGCAGCTTGGGACATTCAACGAATCCAGATGGCTACACCTTC. Amino acids: CASSLGHSTNPDGYTF.

A few counts support this clonotype. This may stem from a read error, because a much larger clone lies one nucleotide away. The chain carries TRBV6-1 and TRBJ2-7; TRBD1 might be the D (5 bases). Germline V gene data show CDR1 as MNHNS and CDR2 as SASEGT. The germline V and J ends were trimmed by 5 bases and 7 bases, with 21 bases remaining between them. CDR3 length: 15 residues. The CDR3 is CASSYPKVMDNEQYF. In DNA form, the CDR3 reads TGTGCCAGCAGTTACCCTAAGGTTATGGACAATGAGCAGTACTTC.

This clonotype has a count of ten or more. The chain employs TRBV12-3 or TRBV12-4 and TRBJ1-5, with TRBD1 identical over 7 bases. This CDR3 is 15 amino acids long. The V gene end was trimmed by 3 bases and the J gene end by 4 bases; junction bases not matched to a gene: 6. This CDR3 reads CASSFEDRNNQPQHF. Written as DNA, the CDR3 is TGTGCCAGCAGTTTCGAGGACAGGAATAATCAGCCCCAGCATTTT.

This clonotype was seen many times. The chain uses TRBV6-1 and TRBJ2-1; perhaps TRBD1 as D (6 bases). CDR3 length: 13 residues. Per germline, CDR1 MNHNS and CDR2 SASEGT. V was pared by 6 bases and J by 7 bases, with 13 bases between. The CDR3 coding sequence is TGTGCCAGCAGCCGTGACAGGTCTAATGAGCAGTTCTTC. Translation: CASSRDRSNEQFF.

At least ten counts were recorded for this clonotype. The chain carries TRBV6-1 and TRBJ1-4, with D perhaps matching TRBD1 (5 bases). V lost 3 bases to trimming and J lost 8 bases, with 13 bases between them. This CDR3 region has 14 residues. The V gene's germline CDR1 is MNHNS and CDR2 SASEGT. Here the CDR3 reads CASSDWQGREKLFF. The DNA for the CDR3 is TGTGCCAGCAGTGATTGGCAGGGCAGGGAAAAACTGTTTTTT.

There are many counts of this clonotype. The CDR3 DNA sequence: TGTGCCAGCAGTGTCTCGCGGCAGTACCAAGAGACCCAGTACTTC. Its protein is CASSVSRQYQETQYF. The rearrangement joins TRBV25-1 to TRBJ2-5; D remains ambiguous. Trimming cost V 4 bases and J 0 bases, with 12 bases left between them. CDR1 is MGHDK and CDR2 is SYGVNS in the germline V gene. The CDR3 loop spans 15 amino acids. Supplemented by reference TRBV25-1 and TRBJ2-5, the full variable domain reads EADIYQTPRYLVIGTGKKITLECSQTMGHDKMYWYQQDPGMELHLIHYSYGVNSTEKGDLSSESTVSRIRTEHFPLTLESARPSHTSQYLCASSVSRQYQETQYFGPGTRLLVL.